Shown below are 30 T cell receptor beta chains from a single sample sequenced in a study of cytomegalovirus exposure and HLA in healthy donors. 60 Vbeta and 13 Jbeta primers were used in PCR. Method: immunoSEQ multiplex PCR; TCRdb's copy keeps in-frame clones and lacks some. The sample records 150,000 to 200,000 clones, around 80% being singletons. Sample: PBMCs. The origin of the receptors is a male donor in good health and CMV-seropositive.

The rearrangement joins TRBV28 to TRBJ2-2; 12 nucleotides agree with TRBD2. The CDR3 runs to 16 residues. V shed 7 bases, J shed 7 bases, and the junction held 10 bases outside the gene matches. Germline V gene sequence: CDR1 MDHEN, CDR2 SYDVKM. CDR3 loop: CASTQASGRAHGELFF. Here the CDR3 DNA reads TGTGCCAGCACCCAAGCTAGCGGGAGGGCCCACGGGGAGCTGTTTTTT.

The genes are TRBV28 and TRBJ2-5; D unresolved. This CDR3 is 13 amino acids long. Per germline, CDR1 MDHEN and CDR2 SYDVKM. Deletions cut 7 bases from V and 3 bases from J, with 12 bases between. CDR3 sequence: CASKTFSEETQYF. The CDR3 DNA reads TGTGCCAGCAAGACTTTCTCGGAAGAGACCCAGTACTTC. Using reference TRBV28 and TRBJ2-5 for the parts outside the CDR3, the full variable domain is DVKVTQSSRYLVKRTGEKVFLECVQDMDHENMFWYRQDPGLGLRLIYFSYDVKMKEKGDIPEGYSVSREKKERFSLILESASTNQTSMYLCASKTFSEETQYFGPGTRLLVL.

On this clone itself: Germline is not matched at one junction end, which may reflect a read error. The CDR3 coding sequence is TGTTCCAGCAGCTTCGGGTCCAGTCCCTACGAGCAGTACTTC. It is translated as CSSSFGSSPYEQYF. V usage is TRBV7-9 and J usage is TRBJ2-7; D is unclear. The CDR3 covers 14 residues. The germline CDR1 and CDR2 sequences are SEHNR and FQNEAQ (reference sequence).

The chain employs TRBV19 and TRBJ1-6, with 8 bases fitting TRBD1. After removal of 3 bases from V and 10 bases from J, the junction contained 5 bases not matched to a gene. This CDR3 has 14 residues. CDR1 is LNHDA, CDR2 SQIVND, per germline (reference sequence). The CDR3 DNA follows: TGTGCCAGTAGTATGACAGGGGTCGGATCACCCCTCCACTTT. Protein product: CASSMTGVGSPLHF.

Only a few counts were recorded for this clone. The junction does not match germline at one end; this may be a read error. The chain has TRBV7-9 and TRBJ2-7, with 12 positions matching TRBD2. Germline values: CDR1 SEHNR, CDR2 FQNEAQ (reference sequence). The CDR3 contains 16 residues. Written as DNA, the CDR3 is TGTTCCAGCAGCATGCCGCGACTAGCGGGAGTGTACGAGCAGTACTTC. Its protein product is CSSSMPRLAGVYEQYF.

The chain's CDR3 is CASRGVGTGLVEQYF. The CDR3 DNA follows: TGTGCCAGCAGAGGCGTCGGGACAGGCCTTGTCGAGCAGTACTTC. The chain couples TRBV28 to TRBJ2-7, with TRBD1 matching over 8 bases. J gave up 6 bases and V 6 bases, and 13 bases lay outside the gene matches. Germline V gene data show CDR1 as MDHEN and CDR2 as SYDVKM. This CDR3 region has 15 residues. The full variable domain, its missing parts supplied by reference TRBV28 and TRBJ2-7, is DVKVTQSSRYLVKRTGEKVFLECVQDMDHENMFWYRQDPGLGLRLIYFSYDVKMKEKGDIPEGYSVSREKKERFSLILESASTNQTSMYLCASRGVGTGLVEQYFGPGTRLTVT.

The V and J genes are TRBV27 and TRBJ1-1; perhaps TRBD1 as D (6 bases). This CDR3 has 18 residues. The germline V gene has CDR1 MNHEY and CDR2 SMNVEV (reference sequence). Trimming removed 1 base from V and 8 bases from J, with 26 bases in between. The CDR3 sequence is CASSLYPNGRGSYTEAFF. CDR3 DNA sequence: TGTGCCAGCAGTTTATACCCCAACGGCAGGGGCTCCTATACGGAAGCTTTCTTT.

The chain carries TRBV7-2 and TRBJ2-1; the match to TRBD2 covers 9 bases. This CDR3 has 17 residues. With 4 bases clipped from V and 2 bases from J, the junction kept 9 bases outside the gene matches. The V gene's germline CDR1 is SGHTA and CDR2 FQGNSA. CDR3 DNA sequence: TGTGCCAGCAGCTCCCTTGGGGCGGGAGGGCCCTACAATGAGCAGTTCTTC. It translates to CASSSLGAGGPYNEQFF.

The sample holds a few counts of this clone. V and J are TRBV7-8 and TRBJ1-2; perhaps TRBD1 as D (5 bases). V dropped 7 bases and J dropped 6 bases, with 15 bases sitting between them. This CDR3 is 13 amino acids long. Germline lookup yields CDR1 SGHVS and CDR2 FQNEAQ. The CDR3 spells CASTPTWGDGYTF. The CDR3 region has the DNA TGTGCCAGCACCCCGACCTGGGGCGATGGCTACACCTTC. The full variable domain, completed using reference TRBV7-8 and TRBJ1-2, is GAGVSQSPRYKVAKRGQDVALRCDPISGHVSLFWYQQALGQGPEFLTYFQNEAQLDKSGLPSDRFFAERPEGSVSTLKIQRTQQEDSAVYLCASTPTWGDGYTFGSGTRLTVV.

The genes are TRBV27 and TRBJ2-1, with 9 bases that match TRBD2. V was clipped by 7 bases and J by 9 bases; unmatched bases: 7. The germline V gene encodes CDR1 MNHEY and CDR2 SMNVEV (reference sequence). The CDR3 is 13 residues long. CDR3 sequence: CASIPAGGAEQFF. CDR3 in DNA: TGTGCCAGCATTCCGGCGGGAGGGGCTGAGCAGTTCTTC.

The V gene is TRBV23-1, the J gene TRBJ1-1; D is possibly TRBD1 (6 bases). TRBV23-1 belongs to the ORF category, with a function that is uncertain. The CDR3 sequence is 15 residues long. V dropped 2 bases and J dropped 4 bases, with 14 bases sitting between them. The CDR3 sequence: CASSQEEGGFTEAFF. In DNA, the CDR3 is TGCGCCAGCAGTCAAGAGGAGGGGGGGTTCACTGAAGCTTTCTTT.

CDR3 bases: TGTGCCAGCTCACACGACAGGAGCTATGGCTACACCTTC. Residues: CASSHDRSYGYTF. The chain uses TRBV18 and TRBJ1-2, with D possibly TRBD1 on 6 matching bases. This CDR3 comprises 13 residues. V was pared by 4 bases and J by 4 bases, with 10 bases between. Germline lookup yields CDR1 KGHSH and CDR2 LQKENI.

This chain joins TRBV4-2 and TRBJ2-1; 8 positions agree with TRBD2. The CDR3 sequence is 15 residues long. J lost 3 bases, V lost 0 bases, and 1 base had no gene match. Per the germline V gene, CDR1 is LGHNA and CDR2 is YNFKEQ. CDR3 residues: CASSQEAGVYNEQFF. DNA for the CDR3: TGTGCCAGCAGCCAAGAAGCGGGAGTCTACAATGAGCAGTTCTTC.

The V gene is TRBV2, the J gene TRBJ1-3, with 9 bases fitting TRBD1. This CDR3 has 17 amino acids. V dropped 6 bases and J dropped 0; count of bases not matched to a gene: 9. Germline V gene data show CDR1 as SNHLY and CDR2 as FYNNEI. The CDR3 DNA reads TGTGCCAGCAGGGGACAGGGTGATCGGGGCTCTGGAAACACCATATATTTT. This sequence encodes CASRGQGDRGSGNTIYF.

CDR3 nucleotides: TGTGCCACCAGCAGAGGGACAGTAGATACGCAGTATTTT. Translation gives CATSRGTVDTQYF. The chain uses TRBV15 and TRBJ2-3; possibly TRBD1 for D (6 bases). Trimming pared 1 base from V and 5 bases from J, leaving 7 bases between. This CDR3 contains 13 residues. The V gene's germline CDR1 is LNHNV and CDR2 YYDKDF (reference sequence).

V usage is TRBV27 and J usage is TRBJ2-3; 9 bases match TRBD1. V lost 6 bases, J lost 2 bases, and 6 bases stayed unmatched. The CDR3 sequence is 15 residues long. Per germline, CDR1 MNHEY and CDR2 SMNVEV (reference sequence). CDR3 amino acids: CASRGGQGLTDTQYF. As DNA, the CDR3 is TGTGCCAGCAGGGGGGGACAGGGACTCACAGATACGCAGTATTTT.

The chain is built from TRBV5-1 and TRBJ2-3; TRBD1 matches at 9 bases. Trimming took 3 bases from V and 1 from J; bases not matched to a gene: 12. The CDR3 has 18 residues. CDR1 is SGHRS, CDR2 YFSETQ, per germline. CDR3 region: CASSWRGRDRVGTDTQYF. The CDR3 coding sequence is TGCGCCAGCAGCTGGAGGGGCCGGGACAGGGTAGGCACAGATACGCAGTATTTT. The complete variable domain, with remaining parts taken from reference TRBV5-1 and TRBJ2-3, reads KAGVTQTPRYLIKTRGQQVTLSCSPISGHRSVSWYQQTPGQGLQFLFEYFSETQRNKGNFPGRFSGRQFSNSRSEMNVSTLELGDSALYLCASSWRGRDRVGTDTQYFGPGTRLTVL.

This CDR3 reads CASSPGQGARGYTF. In DNA, the CDR3 is TGTGCCAGCAGCCCCGGACAGGGGGCGCGGGGCTACACCTTC. This chain links TRBV6-5 with TRBJ1-2, with TRBD1 identical over 11 bases. The germline CDR1 and CDR2 sequences are MNHEY and SVGAGI. The CDR3 length is 14 residues. V lost 6 bases to trimming and J lost 8 bases; unmatched junction nucleotides: 8.

About this clone itself: Different DNA sequences within this sample yield the same CDR3. DNA for the CDR3: TGTGCCAGTTCGTGGACAGGGGGCAACGAGCAGTACTTC. As protein: CASSWTGGNEQYF. The chain is built from TRBV28 and TRBJ2-7; 11 bases are shared with TRBD1. V lost 9 bases, J lost 5 bases, and 6 bases stayed unmatched. There are 13 residues in the CDR3. CDR1 is MDHEN and CDR2 is SYDVKM in the germline V gene.

The sample holds one count of this clone. This sequence joins TRBV27 and TRBJ2-7; a weak D match, TRBD2 (5 bases). Trimming pared 1 base from V and 2 bases from J, leaving 15 bases between. The CDR3 runs 16 residues. Germline V gene data show CDR1 as MNHEY and CDR2 as SMNVEV (reference sequence). CDR3 DNA sequence: TGTGCCAGCAGTTTATACGCCGGGAAACTGACCTACGAGCAGTACTTC. Protein product: CASSLYAGKLTYEQYF.

Written as DNA, the CDR3 is TGTGCCTGGCGAAACAGACTAATATTGGAGACCCAGTACTTC. It encodes CAWRNRLILETQYF. The rearrangement links TRBV30 to TRBJ2-5, with D possibly being TRBD2 (5 bases). This CDR3 region has 14 residues. V lost 5 bases and J lost 5, with 18 bases in between. The germline V gene has CDR1 GTSNPN and CDR2 SVGIG (reference sequence).

The chain recombines TRBV4-2 with TRBJ2-3; 7 bases match TRBD2. The CDR3 sequence is 15 residues long. The ends lost 1 base at V and 2 bases at J; junction bases unmatched: 3. Looked up from germline, CDR1 is LGHNA and CDR2 is YNFKEQ. The CDR3 is CASSQGSGDTDTQYF. As DNA, the CDR3 is TGTGCCAGCAGCCAAGGGAGCGGGGACACAGATACGCAGTATTTT.

The rearrangement joins TRBV18 to TRBJ2-5; D is undetermined. The J call may be mistaken, given a closer DNA end match to TRBJ2-7. In germline, CDR1 is KGHSH, CDR2 LQKENI. CDR3 size: 14 residues. The CDR3 DNA reads as TGTGCCAGCTCACTCGGGTCATCTCCTAACGAGCAGTACTTC. The encoded protein is CASSLGSSPNEQYF.

The chain joins TRBV7-6 to TRBJ1-4; 9 nucleotides agree with TRBD1. Germline loops: CDR1 SGHVS, CDR2 FNYEAQ. CDR3 size: 15 residues. V lost 5 bases to trimming and J lost 4 bases; unmatched junction nucleotides: 5. CDR3 nucleotides: TGTGCCAGCAGCCCGAACAGGGGGCGTAATGAAAAACTGTTTTTT. It encodes CASSPNRGRNEKLFF.

To note about this clone: The identical CDR3 is also encoded by other nucleotide sequences in the sample. This chain joins TRBV10-3 and TRBJ1-2; 11 bases are a match to TRBD1. CDR1 and CDR2 (germline): ENHRY, SYGVKD. The CDR3 has 16 amino acids. Trimming at V came to 3 bases and at J to 2 bases, leaving 5 bases not matched to a gene. The chain's CDR3 is CAISERDRGVNYGYTF. The CDR3 DNA reads TGTGCCATCAGTGAAAGGGACAGGGGGGTAAACTATGGCTACACCTTC.

The chain uses TRBV6-6 and TRBJ1-6; weak D call: TRBD1 (5 bases). Trimming cost V 11 bases and J 3 bases, with 8 bases left between them. The CDR3 runs to 12 residues. CDR1 is MNHNY, CDR2 SVGAGI, per germline (reference sequence). This chain's CDR3 is CAGGGYNSPLHF. CDR3 bases: TGTGCCGGGGGGGGCTATAATTCACCCCTCCACTTT.

The rearrangement links TRBV19 to TRBJ2-1; TRBD2 aligns across 7 bases. The CDR3 runs 15 residues. V lost 7 bases, J lost 0 bases, and 6 bases stayed unmatched. Germline V gives CDR1 LNHDA, CDR2 SQIVND (reference sequence). CDR3 protein: CASTLLADSYNEQFF. The CDR3 DNA reads as TGTGCCAGTACCTTGCTAGCGGACTCCTACAATGAGCAGTTCTTC.

A few counts support this clone. V gene TRBV5-1 combines with J gene TRBJ2-1, with TRBD1 matching 11 bases. J gave up 5 bases and V 0 bases, and 10 bases lay outside the gene matches. CDR1 and CDR2 from the germline V gene are SGHRS and YFSETQ. This CDR3 is 18 amino acids long. For the CDR3, the DNA is TGCGCCAGCAGCTTGGACCCCGGGACAGGGGGGAGGAACAATGAGCAGTTCTTC. It codes for CASSLDPGTGGRNNEQFF.

The rearrangement joins TRBV19 to TRBJ2-5; D remains ambiguous. The assigned J gene may be wrong: the sequence end matches TRBJ2-7 better. CDR3 length: 13 amino acids. Germline CDR1 LNHDA, CDR2 SQIVND (reference sequence). The CDR3 is CASSIGSNYEQYF. The CDR3 region has the DNA TGTGCCAGTAGTATAGGATCTAACTACGAGCAGTACTTC.

The chain uses TRBV5-1 and TRBJ2-7; 14 bases fit TRBD2. Germline CDR1 and CDR2: SGHRS and YFSETQ. The V segment lost 4 bases and the J segment 9 bases; nucleotides outside the gene matches: 9. The CDR3 covers 15 residues. CDR3 sequence reads: CASSEGTSGGLLQYF. The CDR3 nucleotides read TGCGCCAGCAGCGAAGGGACTAGCGGGGGTCTATTGCAGTACTTC. The full variable domain, in which reference TRBV5-1 and TRBJ2-7 provide the parts outside the CDR3, is KAGVTQTPRYLIKTRGQQVTLSCSPISGHRSVSWYQQTPGQGLQFLFEYFSETQRNKGNFPGRFSGRQFSNSRSEMNVSTLELGDSALYLCASSEGTSGGLLQYFGPGTRLTVT.